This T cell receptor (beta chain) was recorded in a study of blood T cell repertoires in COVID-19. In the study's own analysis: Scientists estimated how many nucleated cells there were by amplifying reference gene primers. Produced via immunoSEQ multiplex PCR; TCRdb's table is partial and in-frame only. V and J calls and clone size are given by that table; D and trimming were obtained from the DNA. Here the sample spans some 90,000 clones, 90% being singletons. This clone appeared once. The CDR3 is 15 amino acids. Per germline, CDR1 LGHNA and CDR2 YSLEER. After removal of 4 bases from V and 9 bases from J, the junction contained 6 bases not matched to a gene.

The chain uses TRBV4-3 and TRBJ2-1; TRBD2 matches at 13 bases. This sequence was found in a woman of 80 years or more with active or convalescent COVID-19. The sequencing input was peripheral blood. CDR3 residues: CASSPTGTSGIEQFF. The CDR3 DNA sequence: TGCGCCAGCAGCCCCACCGGGACTAGCGGGATTGAGCAGTTCTTC.